These 27 T cell receptor beta chains came from one sample sequenced in a study of blood T cells in healthy people across ages. A sample-barcoded 5' primer and a J-beta primer mix were used in a second PCR of roughly 6 to 11 cycles. TCRdb ran MiXCR on the 5' RACE reads and lists one entry per CDR3 protein. The profile shows around 800,000 distinct CDR3 sequences, under 55% of them singletons. Specimen: blood. These receptors were taken from a man aged 60 to 75 in good health.

This chain connects TRBV7-2 to TRBJ2-3; TRBD2 matches at 10 bases. Unmatched junction bases numbered 5, after V lost 4 bases and J lost 4 bases. From germline, CDR1 is SGHTA and CDR2 FQGNSA. This CDR3 has 15 residues. The CDR3 DNA is TGTGCCAGCAGCTGTCTAGCGGGGGCTGCAGATACGCAGTATTTT. Its translation is CASSCLAGAADTQYF.

The CDR3 protein is CSASLLVDRVYQPQHF. Written as DNA, the CDR3 is TGCAGTGCTTCCCTACTCGTGGACAGGGTATATCAGCCCCAGCATTTT. The chain has TRBV20-1 and TRBJ1-5, with TRBD1 matching over 8 bases. Germline CDR1 and CDR2: DFQATT and SNEGSKA (reference sequence). The CDR3 sequence is 16 residues long. V shed 5 bases and J 5 bases; nucleotides not matched to a gene: 14.

V gene TRBV29-1 combines with J gene TRBJ2-7; D possibly matches TRBD1 or TRBD2 (5 bases each). The CDR3 extends over 15 amino acids. In germline, CDR1 is SQVTM, CDR2 ANQGSEA. V lost 4 bases and J lost 5, with 21 bases in between. CDR3 region: CSVGGSGFSRHEQYF. CDR3 DNA: TGCAGCGTTGGGGGGTCAGGTTTTTCAAGACACGAGCAGTACTTC.

The V and J genes are TRBV4-1 and TRBJ2-1; 7 bases match TRBD1. CDR1 is MGHRA, CDR2 YSYEKL, per germline. V shed 5 bases and J 5 bases; nucleotides not matched to a gene: 12. The CDR3 is 16 residues long. CDR3 DNA sequence: TGCGCCAGCAGCTATATACCGGGACAGAGGGACAATGAGCAGTTCTTC. Translating gives CASSYIPGQRDNEQFF.

J is TRBJ2-5 and V is TRBV30, with D uncertain. The length of the CDR3 is 14 residues. The germline V gene has CDR1 GTSNPN and CDR2 SVGIG (reference sequence). Trimming removed 2 bases from V and 5 bases from J, with 15 bases in between. Here the CDR3 DNA reads TGTGCCTGGAGTCGGTCCTTAGCTGGCGAGACCCAGTACTTC. Translating it yields CAWSRSLAGETQYF.

This chain uses TRBV5-6 with TRBJ1-6; a weak D match, TRBD1 (5 bases). Germline V CDR1 and CDR2: SGHDT, YYEEEE. The CDR3 consists of 17 residues. Trimming removed 0 bases at V and 0 bases at J, with 10 bases between. CDR3 bases: TGTGCCAGCAGCTTGGTTGGGGGTGACTCCTATAATTCACCCCTCCACTTT. Protein sequence: CASSLVGGDSYNSPLHF. Filled out from reference TRBV5-6 and TRBJ1-6, the complete variable domain reads DAGVTQSPTHLIKTRGQQVTLRCSPKSGHDTVSWYQQALGQGPQFIFQYYEEEERQRGNFPDRFSGHQFPNYSSELNVNALLLGDSALYLCASSLVGGDSYNSPLHFGNGTRLTVT.

The rearrangement uses TRBV7-2 and TRBJ2-3, with D possibly matching TRBD1 (5 bases). The CDR3 consists of 16 residues. Germline values: CDR1 SGHTA, CDR2 FQGNSA. V lost 6 bases, J lost 1 base, and 17 bases lay in between. CDR3 DNA: TGTGCCAGCAGGCCGACAGTACTGGTGGGCACAGATACGCAGTATTTT. Protein product: CASRPTVLVGTDTQYF.

The chain combines TRBV15 with TRBJ2-1; 10 nucleotides align to TRBD1. Germline-derived CDR1 and CDR2 are LNHNV and YYDKDF (reference sequence). CDR3 length equals 17 residues. V lost 2 bases and J lost 9; bases outside the gene matches: 13. CDR3 coding DNA: TGTGCCACCAGCAGACTAGCCTTGGGACAGGGGATCGGTGAGCAGTTCTTC. Translated, it gives CATSRLALGQGIGEQFF.

The CDR3 region is CASSYGTSGGAGTQYF. The DNA of the CDR3 is TGTGCCAGCAGCTACGGGACTAGCGGGGGGGCGGGTACGCAGTATTTT. V gene TRBV7-2 combines with J gene TRBJ2-3; 16 bases fit TRBD2. The ends lost 4 bases at V and 8 bases at J; junction bases unmatched: 6. This CDR3 has 16 residues. The germline V gene encodes CDR1 SGHTA and CDR2 FQGNSA.

The chain uses TRBV5-1 and TRBJ1-1, with D hard to call. Germline loops: CDR1 SGHRS, CDR2 YFSETQ. The V and J ends lost 0 bases and 0 bases respectively, with 9 bases between them. CDR3 length equals 15 residues. The CDR3 nucleotides are TGCGCCAGCAGCTTGGCCCAACAGATGAACACTGAAGCTTTCTTT. This encodes CASSLAQQMNTEAFF.

The chain couples TRBV7-9 to TRBJ2-1; D uncertain. There are 12 residues in the CDR3. Deletions cut 5 bases from V and 7 bases from J, with 9 bases between. Germline V gene lookup returns CDR1 SEHNR and CDR2 FQNEAQ (reference sequence). The CDR3 here is CASSVDVNEQFF. In DNA form, the CDR3 reads TGTGCCAGCAGCGTGGACGTGAATGAGCAGTTCTTC.

V is TRBV7-3 and J is TRBJ2-2; D may correspond to TRBD1 or TRBD2 (5 bases each). The CDR3 runs 15 residues. CDR1 and CDR2 from the germline V gene are SGHTA and FQGTGA. V was cut by 1 base and J by 5 bases, with 11 bases left in between. The CDR3 DNA reads TGTGCCAGCAGCTTAAACGTTGAGGGGACCGGGGAGCTGTTTTTT. Translating gives CASSLNVEGTGELFF.

This clonotype was observed once. Germline is not matched at one junction end, which may reflect a read error. This chain connects TRBV20-1 to TRBJ1-1, with D unclear. Per germline, CDR1 DFQATT and CDR2 SNEGSKA (reference sequence). CDR3 length: 14 residues. CDR3 protein: CGARGTIGPSPAFF. CDR3 DNA sequence: TGCGGTGCTAGAGGTACCATTGGGCCGAGCCCAGCTTTCTTT.

The V gene is TRBV29-1, the J gene TRBJ2-7; D call uncertain. Germline values: CDR1 SQVTM, CDR2 ANQGSEA. Between the trimmed V and J ends, which lost 6 bases and 6 bases, there was a span of 15 bases. The length of the CDR3 is 12 residues. The CDR3 DNA reads TGCAGCGTCGGTAACGCCGGCTGCGAGCAGTACTTC. This codes for CSVGNAGCEQYF.

This clonotype was seen a few times. The chain combines TRBV5-5 with TRBJ2-2; no firm D call. The germline V gene encodes CDR1 SGHKS and CDR2 YYEKEE (reference sequence). V lost 4 bases and J 0 bases, leaving 10 bases between the germline ends. The CDR3 consists of 15 residues. The CDR3 sequence is CASSPQGANTGELFF. The CDR3 DNA sequence: TGTGCCAGCAGCCCTCAAGGCGCGAACACCGGGGAGCTGTTTTTT.

This clonotype was picked up a small number of times. CDR3 DNA: TGCGCCAGCAGCTTGGACGCGAGTGAGCAGTTCTTC. Translation: CASSLDASEQFF. V gene TRBV5-1 combines with J gene TRBJ2-1; D is ambiguous. The V end was cut by 0 bases, the J end by 9 bases, with 7 bases between. CDR3 size: 12 residues. Per the germline V gene, CDR1 is SGHRS and CDR2 is YFSETQ.

This sequence joins TRBV20-1 and TRBJ2-2, with 9 bases aligning to TRBD1. Germline V CDR1 and CDR2: DFQATT, SNEGSKA (reference sequence). J gave up 4 bases and V 4 bases, and 7 bases lay outside the gene matches. The CDR3 covers 15 residues. The CDR3 region is CSAKPGQGTTGELFF. The CDR3 region has the DNA TGCAGTGCTAAACCTGGACAGGGGACCACCGGGGAGCTGTTTTTT.

V gene TRBV7-2 combines with J gene TRBJ2-5; 13 bases are shared with TRBD2. V dropped 5 bases and J dropped 3; count of bases not matched to a gene: 9. Per germline, CDR1 SGHTA and CDR2 FQGNSA. The CDR3 sequence is 17 residues long. CDR3 DNA sequence: TGTGCCAGCAGCCCACAACCGGGACTAGCGGGGAAAGAGACCCAGTACTTC. Residues: CASSPQPGLAGKETQYF.

The CDR3 region has the DNA TGTGCCAGCAGTACCCTCGGGGGGCAGCCCCAGCATTTT. This encodes CASSTLGGQPQHF. The chain couples TRBV6-5 to TRBJ1-5, with a weak D call TRBD1 (5 bases). Trimming shortened V by 5 bases and J by 7 bases, and 12 bases separated the two germline ends. In germline, CDR1 is MNHEY, CDR2 SVGAGI. The CDR3 consists of 13 residues.

The CDR3 reads CASSLKTENYGYTF. The CDR3 DNA sequence: TGTGCCAGCTCACTAAAGACGGAAAACTATGGCTACACCTTC. The chain employs TRBV18 and TRBJ1-2; D is ambiguous. Between the trimmed V and J ends, which lost 4 bases and 2 bases, there was a span of 11 bases. Germline loops: CDR1 KGHSH, CDR2 LQKENI. This CDR3 has 14 residues.

The CDR3: CAISEGDRTSSYEQYF. CDR3 in DNA: TGTGCCATCAGTGAGGGGGACAGGACTAGCTCCTACGAGCAGTACTTC. The chain is built from TRBV10-3 and TRBJ2-7; D perhaps matches TRBD1 (8 bases). The V end was cut by 2 bases, the J end by 0 bases, with 14 bases between. Per the germline V gene, CDR1 is ENHRY and CDR2 is SYGVKD. This CDR3 spans 16 amino acids.

The CDR3 protein is CSATPRSTVSYEQYF. DNA for the CDR3: TGCAGTGCTACTCCGAGATCGACAGTATCCTACGAGCAGTACTTC. This rearrangement joins TRBV20-1 to TRBJ2-7, with TRBD1 as a possible D gene (5 bases). The CDR3 loop spans 15 amino acids. From germline, CDR1 is DFQATT and CDR2 SNEGSKA (reference sequence). Trimming left V 4 bases short and J 1 base short, with 17 bases between.

The rearrangement joins TRBV6-2 or TRBV6-3 to TRBJ2-2, with a possible D match to TRBD1 (6 bases). Trimming took 0 bases from V and 2 from J, leaving 13 bases between them. The germline V gene has CDR1 MNHEY and CDR2 SVGEGT. The CDR3 extends over 17 amino acids. CDR3 loop: CASSYSQGPLNTGELFF. The CDR3 bases are TGTGCCAGCAGTTACTCCCAGGGGCCCCTAAACACCGGGGAGCTGTTTTTT.

This chain links TRBV5-1 with TRBJ2-5; D call uncertain. Trimming removed 3 bases from V and 2 bases from J, with 14 bases in between. Germline CDR1 reads SGHRS; CDR2 reads YFSETQ. This CDR3 contains 15 residues. The CDR3 loop is CASSYSPESQETQYF. The CDR3 nucleotides read TGCGCCAGCAGCTACAGTCCTGAATCACAAGAGACCCAGTACTTC.

This clonotype has just a few counts. The rearrangement links TRBV3-1 to TRBJ1-5, with TRBD1 identical over 8 bases. Unmatched junction bases numbered 3, after V lost 3 bases and J lost 5 bases. The germline V gene has CDR1 LGHDT and CDR2 YNNKEL (reference sequence). The CDR3 is 14 amino acids. Here the CDR3 DNA reads TGTGCCAGCAGCCAGACAGGGGTCCATCAGCCCCAGCATTTT. Encoded protein: CASSQTGVHQPQHF. Based on the CDR3 plus reference TRBV3-1 and TRBJ1-5, the full variable domain is DTAVSQTPKYLVTQMGNDKSIKCEQNLGHDTMYWYKQDSKKFLKIMFSYNNKELIINETVPNRFSPKSPDKAHLNLHINSLELGDSAVYFCASSQTGVHQPQHFGDGTRLSIL.

In this sample, this clonotype turned up a few times. The chain joins TRBV7-2 to TRBJ2-5; TRBD1 aligns across 9 bases. The J call may be incorrect, as the DNA end agrees better with TRBJ2-7. CDR3 length: 14 amino acids. Germline CDR1 is SGHTA and CDR2 is FQGNSA. The CDR3 DNA follows: TGTGCCAGCAGCCCAGGGACAGGGCCCTCCGAGCAGTACTTC. Encoded protein: CASSPGTGPSEQYF.

The CDR3 nucleotides read TGTGCCAGCAGCTTGGTAGAAAATCAGCCCCAGCATTTT. Its translation is CASSLVENQPQHF. The chain is built from TRBV5-5 and TRBJ1-5; D is unclear. V lost 0 bases, J lost 4 bases, and 5 bases lay in between. Germline V gene data show CDR1 as SGHKS and CDR2 as YYEKEE (reference sequence). CDR3 length: 13 amino acids.